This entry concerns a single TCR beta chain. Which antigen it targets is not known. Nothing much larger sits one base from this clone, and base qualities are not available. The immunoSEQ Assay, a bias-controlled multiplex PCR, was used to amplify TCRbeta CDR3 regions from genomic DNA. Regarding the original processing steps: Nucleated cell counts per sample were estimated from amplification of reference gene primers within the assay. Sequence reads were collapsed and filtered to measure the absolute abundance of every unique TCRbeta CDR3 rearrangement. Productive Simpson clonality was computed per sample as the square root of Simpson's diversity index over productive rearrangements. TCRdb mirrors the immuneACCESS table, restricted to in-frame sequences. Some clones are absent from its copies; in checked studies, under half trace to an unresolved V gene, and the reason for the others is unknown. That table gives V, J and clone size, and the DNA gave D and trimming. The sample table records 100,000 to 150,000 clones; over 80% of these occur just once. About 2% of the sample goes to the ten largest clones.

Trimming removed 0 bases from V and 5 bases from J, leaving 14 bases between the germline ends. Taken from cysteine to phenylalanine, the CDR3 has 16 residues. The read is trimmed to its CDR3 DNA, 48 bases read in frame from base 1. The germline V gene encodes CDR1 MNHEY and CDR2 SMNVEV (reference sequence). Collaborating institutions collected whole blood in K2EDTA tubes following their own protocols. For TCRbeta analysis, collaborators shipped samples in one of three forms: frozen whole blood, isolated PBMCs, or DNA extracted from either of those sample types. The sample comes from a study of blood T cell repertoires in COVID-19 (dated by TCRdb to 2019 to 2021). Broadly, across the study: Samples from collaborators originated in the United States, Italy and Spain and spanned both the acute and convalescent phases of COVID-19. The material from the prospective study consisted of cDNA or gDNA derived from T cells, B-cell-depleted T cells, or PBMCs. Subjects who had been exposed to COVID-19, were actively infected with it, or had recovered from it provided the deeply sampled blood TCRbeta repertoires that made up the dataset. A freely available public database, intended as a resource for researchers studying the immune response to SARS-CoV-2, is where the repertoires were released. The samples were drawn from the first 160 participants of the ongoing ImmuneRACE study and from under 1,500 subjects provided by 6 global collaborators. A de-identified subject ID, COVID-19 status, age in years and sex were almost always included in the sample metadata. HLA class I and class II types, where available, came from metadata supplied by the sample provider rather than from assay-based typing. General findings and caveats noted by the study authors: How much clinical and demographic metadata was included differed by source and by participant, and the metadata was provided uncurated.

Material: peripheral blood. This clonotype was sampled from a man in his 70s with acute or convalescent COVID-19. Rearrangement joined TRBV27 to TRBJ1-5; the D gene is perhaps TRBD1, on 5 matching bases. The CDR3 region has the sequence CASSLSSGQGYQPQHF. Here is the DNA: TGTGCCAGCAGTTTATCCAGCGGGCAGGGTTATCAGCCCCAGCATTTT.